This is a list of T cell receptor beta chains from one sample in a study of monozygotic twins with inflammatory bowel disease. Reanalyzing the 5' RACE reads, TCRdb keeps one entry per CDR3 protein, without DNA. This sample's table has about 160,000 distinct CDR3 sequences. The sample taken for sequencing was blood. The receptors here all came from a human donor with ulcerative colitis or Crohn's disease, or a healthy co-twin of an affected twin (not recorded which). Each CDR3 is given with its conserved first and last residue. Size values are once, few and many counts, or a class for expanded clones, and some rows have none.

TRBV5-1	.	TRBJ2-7	CASSLEGASSYEQYF
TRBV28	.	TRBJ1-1	CASSFPQTGTEAFF
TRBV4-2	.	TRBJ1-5	CASSGVQGRSQPQHF
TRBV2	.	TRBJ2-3	CASSESGLDGGGTQYF
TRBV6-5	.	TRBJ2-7	CASSYGLGGTNYEQYF
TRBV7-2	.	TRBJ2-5	CTSSLETSGLLYF
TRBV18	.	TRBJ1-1	CASSPPLGGWDTEAFF
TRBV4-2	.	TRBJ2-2	CASSQEGAGRDTGELFF
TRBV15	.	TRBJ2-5	CATSIAGRETQYF
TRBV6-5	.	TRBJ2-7	CASSYPPGVTAIPEQYF
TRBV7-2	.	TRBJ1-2	CASSPEVNYGYTF
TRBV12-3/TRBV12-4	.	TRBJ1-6	CASSFPNPGSPLHF
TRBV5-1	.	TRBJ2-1	CASSLEWDEQFF
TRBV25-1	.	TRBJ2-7	CASSKESYEQYF
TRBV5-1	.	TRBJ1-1	CASSTTGPSEAFF
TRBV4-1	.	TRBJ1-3	CASSQDGGAFSSGNTIYF
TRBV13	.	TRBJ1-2	CASSLSPPGYGYTF
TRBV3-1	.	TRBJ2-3	CASSQARASDTQYF
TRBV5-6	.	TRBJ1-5	CASSLGGFTFQPQHF
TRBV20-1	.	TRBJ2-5	CSAHSPPETQYF
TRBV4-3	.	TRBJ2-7	CASSQDQEHEQYF
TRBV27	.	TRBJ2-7	CASSSYREALYEQYF
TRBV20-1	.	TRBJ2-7	CSAEGQGDEQYF
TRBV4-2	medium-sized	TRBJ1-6	CASSQVRDLSYNSPLHF
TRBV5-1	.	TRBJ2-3	CASSEDRSGRTDTQYF
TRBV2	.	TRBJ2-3	CASTSRASTDTQYF
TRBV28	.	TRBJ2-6	CASSFEHSGANVLTF
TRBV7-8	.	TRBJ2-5	CASSFLDLYQETQYF
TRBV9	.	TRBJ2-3	CASSVVGDGTPTQYF
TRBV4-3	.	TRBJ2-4	CASSQSLYGGNIQYF
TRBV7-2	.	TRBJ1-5	CASSSTGLSNQPQHF
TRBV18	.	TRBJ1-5	CASSPFGRERSYSNQPQHF
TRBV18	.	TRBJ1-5	CASSANLEGTANQPQHF
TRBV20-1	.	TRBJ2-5	CSARGDGGTQETQYF
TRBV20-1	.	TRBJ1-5	CSARRQGLDNQPQHF
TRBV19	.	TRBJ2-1	CASSVAGAGYNEQFF
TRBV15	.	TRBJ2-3	CATRGLWRGDTDTQYF
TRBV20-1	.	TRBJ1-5	CSARDSGLYQPQHF
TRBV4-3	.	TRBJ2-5	CASSRQRPPDPETQYF
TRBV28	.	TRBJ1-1	CASSRLSRWTEAFF
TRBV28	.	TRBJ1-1	CASRETGPGTEAFF
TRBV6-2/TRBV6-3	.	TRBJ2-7	CASKLSSSYEQYF
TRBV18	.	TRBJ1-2	CASSPGAAYGYTF
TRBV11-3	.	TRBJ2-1	CASSPPTSGSDSEQFF
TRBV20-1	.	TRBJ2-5	CSAAPSETQYF
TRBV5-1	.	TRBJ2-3	CASSLTLGGSKADTQYF
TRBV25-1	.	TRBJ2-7	CASSDVGGLSYEQYF
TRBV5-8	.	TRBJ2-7	CASSLRHSVGSREQYF
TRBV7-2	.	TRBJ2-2	CASTPRRAANTGELFF
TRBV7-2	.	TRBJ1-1	CASSLYRNTEAFF
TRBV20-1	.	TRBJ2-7	CSTFARGKYEQYF
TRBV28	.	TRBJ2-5	CASSRDRGETQYF
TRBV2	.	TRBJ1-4	CASRASDWTGSNEKLFF
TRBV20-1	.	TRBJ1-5	CSAREDVWEGQYSNQPQHF
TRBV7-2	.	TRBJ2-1	CASSRRTREPFF
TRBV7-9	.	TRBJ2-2	CASRNNSGRSGELFF
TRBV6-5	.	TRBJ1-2	CASSLNRVSSYTF
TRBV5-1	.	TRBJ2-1	CASSLRLVEDEQFF
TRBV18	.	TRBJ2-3	CASSPKELFATGGPDTQYF